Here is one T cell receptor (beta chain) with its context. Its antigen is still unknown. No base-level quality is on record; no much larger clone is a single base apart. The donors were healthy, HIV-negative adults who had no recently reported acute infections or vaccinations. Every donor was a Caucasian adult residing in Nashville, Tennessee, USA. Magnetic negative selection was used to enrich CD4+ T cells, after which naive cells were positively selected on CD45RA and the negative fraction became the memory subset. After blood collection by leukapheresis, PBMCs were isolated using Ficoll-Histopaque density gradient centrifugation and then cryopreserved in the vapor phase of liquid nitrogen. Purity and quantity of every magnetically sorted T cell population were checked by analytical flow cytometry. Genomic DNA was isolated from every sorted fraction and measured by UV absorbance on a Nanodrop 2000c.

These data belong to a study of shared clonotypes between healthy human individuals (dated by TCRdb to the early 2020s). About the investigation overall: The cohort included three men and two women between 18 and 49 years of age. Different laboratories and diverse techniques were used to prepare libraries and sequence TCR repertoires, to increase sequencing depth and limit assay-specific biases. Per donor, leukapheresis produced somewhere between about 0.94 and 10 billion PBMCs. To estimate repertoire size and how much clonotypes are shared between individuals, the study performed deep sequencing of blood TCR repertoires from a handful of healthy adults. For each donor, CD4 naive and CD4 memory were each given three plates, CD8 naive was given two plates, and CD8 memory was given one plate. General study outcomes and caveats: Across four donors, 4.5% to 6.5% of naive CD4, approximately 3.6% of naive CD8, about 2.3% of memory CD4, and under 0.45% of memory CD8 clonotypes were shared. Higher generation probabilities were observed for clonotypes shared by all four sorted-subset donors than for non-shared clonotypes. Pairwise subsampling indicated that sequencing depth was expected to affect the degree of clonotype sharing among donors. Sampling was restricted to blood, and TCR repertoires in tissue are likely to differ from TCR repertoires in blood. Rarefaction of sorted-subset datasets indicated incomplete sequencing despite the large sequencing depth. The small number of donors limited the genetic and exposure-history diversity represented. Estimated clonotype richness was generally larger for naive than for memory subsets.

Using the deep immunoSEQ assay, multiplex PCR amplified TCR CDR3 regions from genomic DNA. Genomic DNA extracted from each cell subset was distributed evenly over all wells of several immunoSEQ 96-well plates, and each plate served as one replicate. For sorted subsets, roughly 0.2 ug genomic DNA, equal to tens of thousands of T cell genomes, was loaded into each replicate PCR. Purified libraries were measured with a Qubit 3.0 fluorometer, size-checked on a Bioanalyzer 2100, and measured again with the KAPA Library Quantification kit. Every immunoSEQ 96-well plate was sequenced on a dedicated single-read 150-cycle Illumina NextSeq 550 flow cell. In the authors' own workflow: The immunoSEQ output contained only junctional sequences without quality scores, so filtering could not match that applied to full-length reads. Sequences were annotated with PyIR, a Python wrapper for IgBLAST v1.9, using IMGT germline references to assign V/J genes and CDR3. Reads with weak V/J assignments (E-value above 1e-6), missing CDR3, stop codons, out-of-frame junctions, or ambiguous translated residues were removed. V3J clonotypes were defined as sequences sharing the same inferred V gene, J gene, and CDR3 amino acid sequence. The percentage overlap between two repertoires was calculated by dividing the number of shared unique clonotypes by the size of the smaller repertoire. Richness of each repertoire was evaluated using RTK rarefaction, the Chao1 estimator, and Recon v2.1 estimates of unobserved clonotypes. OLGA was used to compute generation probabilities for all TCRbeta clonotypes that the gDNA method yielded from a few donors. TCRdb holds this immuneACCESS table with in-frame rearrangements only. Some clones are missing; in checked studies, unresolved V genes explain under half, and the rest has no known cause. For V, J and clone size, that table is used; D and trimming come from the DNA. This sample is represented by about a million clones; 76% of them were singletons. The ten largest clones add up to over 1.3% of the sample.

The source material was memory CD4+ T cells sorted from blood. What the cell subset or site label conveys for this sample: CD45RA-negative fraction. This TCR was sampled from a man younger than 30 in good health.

In nucleotides, the sequence is TGTGCCAGCATGAAACGTAATTCACCCCTCCACTTT. Its translation is CASMKRNSPLHF. The chain joins TRBV6-1 to TRBJ1-6; the D gene is unclear. Reading from cysteine to phenylalanine, the CDR3 counts 12 amino acids. The retained sequence is limited to the CDR3, 36 bases, with the frame set at the first base. Looking up the germline V gene yields CDR1 MNHNS and CDR2 SASEGT. A distance of 7 bases separates the germline ends of V and J, which lose 7 bases and 6 bases respectively.